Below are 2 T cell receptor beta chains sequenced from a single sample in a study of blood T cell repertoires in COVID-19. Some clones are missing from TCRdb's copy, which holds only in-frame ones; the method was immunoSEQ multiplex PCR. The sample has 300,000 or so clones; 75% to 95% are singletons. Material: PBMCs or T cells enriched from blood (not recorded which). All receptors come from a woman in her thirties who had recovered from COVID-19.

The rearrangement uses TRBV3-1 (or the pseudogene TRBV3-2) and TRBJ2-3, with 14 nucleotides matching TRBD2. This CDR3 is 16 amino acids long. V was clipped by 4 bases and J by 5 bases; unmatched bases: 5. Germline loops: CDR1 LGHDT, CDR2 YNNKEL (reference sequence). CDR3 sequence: CASSPGTSGRIDTQYF. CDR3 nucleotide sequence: TGTGCCAGCAGCCCTGGGACTAGCGGGAGAATAGATACGCAGTATTTT.

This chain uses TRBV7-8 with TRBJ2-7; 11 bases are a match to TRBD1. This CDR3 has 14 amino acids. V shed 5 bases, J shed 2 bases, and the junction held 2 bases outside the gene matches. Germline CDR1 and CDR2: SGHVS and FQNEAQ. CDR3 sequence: CASSKGQGAYEQYF. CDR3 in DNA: TGTGCCAGCAGCAAGGGACAGGGGGCCTACGAGCAGTACTTC. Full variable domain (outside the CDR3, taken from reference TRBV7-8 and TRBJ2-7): GAGVSQSPRYKVAKRGQDVALRCDPISGHVSLFWYQQALGQGPEFLTYFQNEAQLDKSGLPSDRFFAERPEGSVSTLKIQRTQQEDSAVYLCASSKGQGAYEQYFGPGTRLTVT.